Sequencing of this T cell receptor beta chain was carried out in a study of OX40 agonist ivuxolimab in advanced cancers. Broadly, across the study: Ivuxolimab was a fully human IgG2 agonistic monoclonal antibody targeting the costimulatory receptor OX40 (CD134). Intravenous ivuxolimab was administered to patients every 2 weeks at six dose levels: 0.01, 0.1, 0.3, 1.5, 3 and 10 mg/kg. Among the roughly 52 dose-escalation patients, around 19 had hepatocellular carcinoma, roughly 15 melanoma, 9 renal cell carcinoma and 9 head and neck cancer. The dose-escalation cohort was almost 85% male with a mean age of approximately 60 years, ranging from roughly 20 to 80. Patients were allowed to have had prior anti-PD-1, anti-PD-L1 or anti-CTLA-4 therapy, and approximately 40% of the dose-escalation patients had been treated with checkpoint inhibitors. Three dose-escalation patients achieved partial responses, one with hepatocellular carcinoma and two with cutaneous melanoma. The purpose of peripheral TCRbeta sequencing was to test whether ivuxolimab changed TCR sequence diversity and led to clonal T-cell expansion. The monotherapy dose-escalation portion (N ≈ 52 patients) of the phase I ivuxolimab trial is reported in the paper. Here is what the overall study found, with its caveats: Low levels of normalized T-cell clonal expansion were also seen in some patients who did not respond. At doses from 0.1 to 3.0 mg/kg, clonal expansion was seen in both CD4+ and CD8+ blood T cells between baseline and week 6. After ivuxolimab, expanded clones were on average more numerous among CD8+ T cells than among CD4+ T cells. In the 0.1-3.0 mg/kg groups, partial responders had among the lowest normalized peripheral clonal expansion, particularly in CD8+ T cells. The antigen specificity of the peripheral T cells that underwent clonal expansion was not determined.

For sequencing of the TCRbeta CDR3 region, genomic DNA was extracted from the sorted cells. The immunoSEQ Assay was used to sequence the TCRbeta CDR3 regions. TCRdb limited this immuneACCESS table to in-frame rearrangements with V and J called. A share of clones is missing; checked studies link under half to unresolved V genes, and the rest is unexplained. The sample profile shows 70,000 or so clones; roughly 90% of them were found once. The biggest ten clones account for roughly 10% of the sample. Comments on this clone: The clone's antigen remains unknown. One base away there is no much larger clone; base qualities are not given.

The germline V gene encodes CDR1 SGHNT and CDR2 YENEEA. From the cysteine up to the phenylalanine, the CDR3 has a length of 12 residues. Only CDR3 DNA remains: 36 bases, in frame from the first base. Cut back by 6 bases and 5 bases, the V and J ends lie 11 bases apart. Patients with autoimmune disease history or receiving systemic immunosuppression were excluded from the trial. Peripheral blood for TCR sequencing was collected from all dose cohorts at baseline, on cycle 4 day 1, and on cycle 7 day 1. The samples were drawn from a first-in-human, open-label, multicenter phase I dose-escalation trial of ivuxolimab. Adults with locally advanced or metastatic head and neck squamous cell, hepatocellular, melanoma or renal cell carcinoma were enrolled in the trial. Before TCR sequencing, CD4+ T cells and CD8+ T cells were sorted from peripheral blood as separate populations.

The clonotype originates from an adult with an advanced solid tumor such as melanoma, head and neck, liver or kidney cancer. The sequenced sample was CD4+ or CD8+ T cells sorted from blood, obtained in a trial of the OX40 agonist ivuxolimab. This chain joins TRBV11-3 to TRBJ2-7; the D gene is possibly TRBD1 or TRBD2, with 5 bases matching each. The bases are TGTGCCAGCAGGTTTTTGGGGGACGAGCAGTACTTC. This codes for CASRFLGDEQYF.